This T cell receptor beta chain derives from a study of cytomegalovirus exposure and HLA in healthy donors. This CDR3 has 16 amino acids. Germline V gene data show CDR1 as SGHVS and CDR2 as FQNEAQ. Trimming at V came to 5 bases and at J to 5 bases, leaving 12 bases not matched to a gene. This clone was observed once. Researchers ran the PCR with 60 Vbeta and 13 Jbeta primers. Repertoires were generated with immunoSEQ multiplex PCR, while TCRdb's copy carries only in-frame clones and drops some. The sample carries 150,000 to 200,000 clones, around 88% recorded once. The clonotype originates from a woman aged 30 to 39 in good health and CMV-seronegative. This chain links TRBV7-8 with TRBJ1-1, with TRBD1 matching over 9 bases. Sequencing was performed on PBMCs. The CDR3 DNA reads TGTGCCAGCAGCACAGGACAGGGGAGGATGGAAACTGAAGCTTTCTTT. Translation: CASSTGQGRMETEAFF. The full variable domain, with the rest looked up from reference TRBV7-8 and TRBJ1-1, is GAGVSQSPRYKVAKRGQDVALRCDPISGHVSLFWYQQALGQGPEFLTYFQNEAQLDKSGLPSDRFFAERPEGSVSTLKIQRTQQEDSAVYLCASSTGQGRMETEAFFGQGTRLTVV.